Following are 16 T cell receptor beta chains from one sample sequenced in a study of cytomegalovirus exposure and HLA in healthy donors. PCR amplification relied on 60 Vbeta primers (plus 13 Jbeta primers). The table came from immunoSEQ multiplex PCR; TCRdb's copy has only in-frame clones and leaves some out. The data contain 90,000 or so clones, 78% of them singletons. The sequenced sample was PBMCs. These receptors came from a male donor in good health and CMV-seropositive.

V and J are TRBV5-1 and TRBJ2-2, with D possibly matching TRBD2 (5 bases). CDR3 length: 17 residues. V was cut by 0 bases and J by 1 base, with 13 bases left in between. Germline CDR1 reads SGHRS; CDR2 reads YFSETQ. CDR3 nucleotides: TGCGCCAGCAGCTTGGCCGTGCTAGCCAGGAACACCGGGGAGCTGTTTTTT. Its translation is CASSLAVLARNTGELFF.

V usage is TRBV5-1 and J usage is TRBJ2-5; possible D gene TRBD2, 7 bases. CDR3 length equals 15 residues. Germline V gene sequence: CDR1 SGHRS, CDR2 YFSETQ. Trimming removed 2 bases at V and 4 bases at J, with 15 bases between. The CDR3 coding sequence is TGCGCCAGCAGCTTAGTGGGGGGGCCTTCAGAGACCCAGTACTTC. Its translation is CASSLVGGPSETQYF.

CDR3 region: CASSVDDGQGYEQYF. The CDR3 bases are TGTGCCAGCAGCGTAGACGATGGACAGGGCTACGAGCAGTACTTC. The rearrangement uses TRBV9 and TRBJ2-7; 8 bases match TRBD1. The ends lost 0 bases at V and 3 bases at J; junction bases unmatched: 5. CDR3 size: 15 residues. The germline V gene has CDR1 SGDLS and CDR2 YYNGEE.

This chain links TRBV6-5 with TRBJ2-5; D is perhaps TRBD2 (5 bases). Matching the DNA end better, TRBJ2-7 makes the J call doubtful. CDR3 length: 14 residues. CDR1 is MNHEY and CDR2 is SVGAGI in the germline V gene. This chain's CDR3 is CASSYSAGTYEQYF. DNA of the CDR3: TGTGCCAGCAGTTACTCGGCGGGCACCTACGAGCAGTACTTC.

The genes are TRBV19 and TRBJ2-5; 9 bases agree with TRBD1. This CDR3 has 15 residues. The trim removed 3 bases at V and 4 bases at J, leaving 6 bases unmatched. From germline, CDR1 is LNHDA and CDR2 SQIVND (reference sequence). Here the CDR3 DNA reads TGTGCCAGTAGTATCGCCGGGACAGGGTCAGAGACCCAGTACTTC. The encoded protein is CASSIAGTGSETQYF.

The chain has TRBV27 and TRBJ2-1; D is perhaps TRBD2 (6 bases). The CDR3 extends over 13 amino acids. Germline loops: CDR1 MNHEY, CDR2 SMNVEV (reference sequence). V was trimmed by 4 bases and J by 7 bases, leaving 11 bases between them. CDR3 in amino acids: CASSYGTGNEQFF. The DNA of the CDR3 is TGTGCCAGCAGTTACGGGACTGGAAATGAGCAGTTCTTC.

The chain couples TRBV28 to TRBJ1-1; a possible D gene is TRBD1 (6 bases). V dropped 1 base and J dropped 1 base, with 13 bases sitting between them. This CDR3 comprises 16 residues. Germline CDR1 MDHEN, CDR2 SYDVKM. The CDR3 is CASSLSAGVGNTEAFF. The CDR3 DNA reads as TGTGCCAGCAGTTTATCGGCAGGGGTCGGGAACACTGAAGCTTTCTTT.

The rearrangement links TRBV7-7 to TRBJ2-5; the D is unclear. The ends were cut back, 4 bases at V and 1 base at J, with 7 bases in the middle. Germline loops: CDR1 SSHAT, CDR2 FNYEAQ (reference sequence). This CDR3 comprises 13 residues. CDR3 sequence reads: CASSSLLQETQYF. DNA for the CDR3: TGTGCCAGCAGCTCTCTTCTCCAAGAGACCCAGTACTTC.

The gene calls are TRBV18 and TRBJ2-5, with D possibly being TRBD1 (6 bases). Trimming took off 3 bases at V and 5 bases at J, with 7 bases between the two ends. The CDR3 is 12 residues long. Germline CDR1 is KGHSH and CDR2 is LQKENI. CDR3 in DNA: TGTGCCAGCTCACCTCAGGGGGAGACCCAGTACTTC. Protein sequence: CASSPQGETQYF.

V and J are TRBV6-5 and TRBJ1-1; TRBD1 aligns across 7 bases. The length of the CDR3 is 15 residues. Unmatched junction bases numbered 6, after V lost 2 bases and J lost 3 bases. Looked up from germline, CDR1 is MNHEY and CDR2 is SVGAGI. The CDR3 spells CASSYLTGADTEAFF. Written as DNA, the CDR3 is TGTGCCAGCAGTTACCTTACAGGGGCCGACACTGAAGCTTTCTTT.

The chain carries TRBV7-2 and TRBJ2-3; 12 bases are shared with TRBD2. Trimming cost V 5 bases and J 3 bases; bases outside gene matches: 3. The CDR3 spans 15 residues. Germline loops: CDR1 SGHTA, CDR2 FQGNSA. CDR3 sequence (DNA): TGTGCCAGCAGCAGCACTAGCGGGAGGACAGATACGCAGTATTTT. It encodes CASSSTSGRTDTQYF.

This clone was found a few times. The chain employs TRBV7-9 and TRBJ1-2; the D is unclear. The CDR3 covers 13 residues. V lost 5 bases, J lost 4 bases, and 11 bases lay in between. The germline V gene encodes CDR1 SEHNR and CDR2 FQNEAQ (reference sequence). CDR3 sequence reads: CASSPDGFYGYTF. CDR3 coding DNA: TGTGCCAGCAGCCCCGACGGGTTCTATGGCTACACCTTC.

The chain joins TRBV6-1 to TRBJ2-7; D may be TRBD2 (6 bases). Germline loops: CDR1 MNHNS, CDR2 SASEGT. This CDR3 contains 18 residues. The V end was cut by 1 base, the J end by 3 bases, with 22 bases between. CDR3 nucleotides: TGTGCCAGCAGTGAAGGGCACGCGGTAGGAGACGGGAGCTACGAGCAGTACTTC. It is translated as CASSEGHAVGDGSYEQYF.

This clone was recorded a few times. This sequence joins TRBV4-1 and TRBJ2-1; perhaps TRBD2 as D (7 bases). Germline V gene sequence: CDR1 MGHRA, CDR2 YSYEKL. CDR3 length equals 16 residues. With 8 bases removed from V and 7 bases from J, the gap between germline ends came to 24 bases. Here the CDR3 DNA reads TGCGCCAGCCAGCAGGGTATGGCGGGGGCCGGTAATGAGCAGTTCTTC. Encoded protein: CASQQGMAGAGNEQFF.

The rearrangement joins TRBV27 to TRBJ1-1; 8 positions agree with TRBD1. Per the germline V gene, CDR1 is MNHEY and CDR2 is SMNVEV (reference sequence). Trimming removed 0 bases from V and 1 base from J; junction bases left unmatched: 1. CDR3 length equals 15 residues. The DNA for the CDR3 is TGTGCCAGCAGTTTATCGGGGACAGGGAACACTGAAGCTTTCTTT. It specifies CASSLSGTGNTEAFF.

The gene calls are TRBV5-4 and TRBJ2-7; TRBD2 is a possible D gene (6 bases). CDR1 is SGHNT and CDR2 is YYREEE in the germline V gene (reference sequence). This CDR3 has 13 amino acids. V was shortened by 4 bases and J by 7 bases, with 15 bases between the two germline ends. This CDR3 reads CASSPPGTREQYF. CDR3 nucleotides: TGTGCCAGCAGCCCTCCCGGGACTCGGGAGCAGTACTTC.